A single sample is the source of the 20 T cell receptor beta chains below, sequenced in a study of human T cells and chemical hapten exposure. Time point: pre-sensitization, week 0. The treatment denotes: therapeutic diphenylcyclopropenone sensitization with weekly scalp DPC. MiXCR, run by TCRdb on the RACE reads, gives a single entry per CDR3 protein. The sample yields fewer than 200,000 distinct CDR3 sequences, more than 25% seen once. The material sequenced was whole blood, taken in connection with sensitization to the hapten diphenylcyclopropenone (DPC). Every receptor here comes from a young woman with alopecia areata. Some clones in this sample may be carry-over from other donors' samples.

The V gene is TRBV2, the J gene TRBJ2-7; perhaps D is TRBD1 or TRBD2 (6 bases each). Between the trimmed V and J ends, which lost 4 bases and 4 bases, there was a span of 14 bases. CDR3 length: 14 residues. The germline gives CDR1 SNHLY, CDR2 FYNNEI. This CDR3 is CASSAGRGGYEQYF. The CDR3 bases are TGTGCCAGCAGTGCGGGCAGGGGAGGATACGAGCAGTACTTC.

This clonotype was observed a single time. The chain employs TRBV6-2 or TRBV6-3 and TRBJ1-5; D call uncertain. The ends were cut back, 4 bases at V and 7 bases at J, with 8 bases in the middle. This CDR3 region has 12 residues. The germline V gene encodes CDR1 MNHEY and CDR2 SVGEGT. The CDR3 nucleotides are TGTGCCAGCAGTTTCTTCCAACAGCCCCAGCATTTT. This sequence encodes CASSFFQQPQHF.

The rearrangement uses TRBV7-3 and TRBJ2-1, with 8 bases lining up with TRBD1. The V gene end was trimmed by 1 base and the J gene end by 10 bases; junction bases not matched to a gene: 12. This CDR3 is built from 16 residues. From germline, CDR1 is SGHTA and CDR2 FQGTGA. The CDR3 loop reads CASSLNRGAGVYEQFF. As DNA, the CDR3 is TGTGCCAGCAGCTTAAACAGGGGGGCCGGGGTCTACGAGCAGTTCTTC.

The gene calls are TRBV5-1 and TRBJ2-3; D might be TRBD2 (5 bases). Trimming removed 2 bases at V and 2 bases at J, with 18 bases between. The CDR3 has 17 amino acids. CDR1 and CDR2 (germline): SGHRS, YFSETQ. The CDR3 region is CASSFRARGQSTDTQYF. The DNA for the CDR3 is TGCGCCAGCAGCTTTCGGGCACGCGGGCAGTCCACAGATACGCAGTATTTT.

The gene calls are TRBV5-5 and TRBJ2-1; 7 positions agree with TRBD2. CDR3 length equals 16 residues. Losses at the gene ends were 1 base for V and 8 bases for J; bases not matched to a gene: 12. Germline V gene data show CDR1 as SGHKS and CDR2 as YYEKEE (reference sequence). The CDR3 is CASSLTGVRGKDEQFF. CDR3 DNA sequence: TGTGCCAGCAGCTTGACGGGAGTGCGGGGGAAGGATGAGCAGTTCTTC.

This clonotype has only one observation. J is TRBJ2-1 and V is TRBV10-3; a possible D gene is TRBD1 (6 bases). CDR1 and CDR2 (germline): ENHRY, SYGVKD. The V end lost 6 bases, the J end lost 4 bases, and 10 bases lay between the germline ends. CDR3 size: 13 residues. The CDR3 here is CAISKTGYNEQFF. The CDR3 nucleotides are TGTGCCATCAGCAAAACAGGGTACAATGAGCAGTTCTTC.

V is TRBV4-3 and J is TRBJ1-2; 9 bases are shared with TRBD1. This CDR3 spans 15 amino acids. The V gene's germline CDR1 is LGHNA and CDR2 YSLEER. V was clipped by 4 bases and J by 6 bases; unmatched bases: 9. The CDR3 nucleotides are TGCGCCAGCAGCCCCTCCCTGACAGGGGGTCATGGCTACACCTTC. Its translation is CASSPSLTGGHGYTF.

The J gene is TRBJ2-5, the V gene TRBV20-1; TRBD2 matches 7 bases. The V and J ends lost 5 bases and 2 bases, in that order; junction bases with no gene match: 8. Germline assignment: CDR1 DFQATT and CDR2 SNEGSKA (reference sequence). This CDR3 region has 14 residues. DNA of the CDR3: TGCAGTGCTGGATTAGCGGGTCTTCAAGAGACCCAGTACTTC. Its translation is CSAGLAGLQETQYF.

This clonotype was seen only a few times. The chain is built from TRBV5-1 and TRBJ2-5; maybe TRBD2 (6 bases). The CDR3 spans 14 residues. V gave up 4 bases and J gave up 4 bases, with 14 bases separating them. Germline CDR1 SGHRS, CDR2 YFSETQ. In nucleotides, the CDR3 is TGCGCCAGCAGCGCCTCTAGCGAGGGAGAGACCCAGTACTTC. It yields the protein CASSASSEGETQYF.

The table lists this clonotype with many counts. The chain recombines TRBV7-2 with TRBJ2-1; the D is unclear. The CDR3 consists of 13 residues. Per germline, CDR1 SGHTA and CDR2 FQGNSA. The V end lost 0 bases, the J end lost 12 bases, and 12 bases lay between the germline ends. CDR3 bases: TGTGCCAGCAGCTTAGCGGAAAGATCAAGGCAGTTCTTC. Translated: CASSLAERSRQFF.

The chain combines TRBV4-1 with TRBJ1-5; D remains unclear. The CDR3 runs to 14 residues. Trimming left V 1 base short and J 7 bases short, with 11 bases between. Germline V gene data show CDR1 as MGHRA and CDR2 as YSYEKL. For the CDR3, the DNA is TGCGCCAGCAGCCAAGCCGCGGGCGCGCAGCCCCAGCATTTT. This encodes CASSQAAGAQPQHF.

The chain has TRBV29-1 and TRBJ1-5; TRBD1 matches 7 bases. The V gene's germline CDR1 is SQVTM and CDR2 ANQGSEA. This CDR3 has 12 amino acids. V gave up 7 bases and J gave up 9 bases; unmatched junction bases: 9. The CDR3: CSGMTGSGPQHF. The CDR3 DNA reads as TGCAGCGGTATGACAGGGTCGGGGCCCCAGCATTTT.

This clonotype was detected only a few times. The DNA of the CDR3 is TGTGCCAGCAGATTGGGGGGGGCCAATGAGCAGTTCTTC. It specifies CASRLGGANEQFF. The chain joins TRBV6-2 or TRBV6-3 to TRBJ2-1; TRBD2 is a possible D gene (7 bases). V was clipped by 6 bases and J by 6 bases, with 12 bases between them. From germline, CDR1 is MNHEY and CDR2 SVGEGT. The CDR3 runs to 13 residues.

This chain links TRBV6-2 or TRBV6-3 with TRBJ2-2; possibly TRBD2 for D (6 bases). CDR1 and CDR2 from the germline V gene are MNHEY and SVGEGT. V was cut by 0 bases and J by 0 bases, with 8 bases left in between. CDR3 size: 16 residues. The CDR3 DNA follows: TGTGCCAGCAGTTACTCTGGGGGGACGAACACCGGGGAGCTGTTTTTT. Amino acid sequence: CASSYSGGTNTGELFF.

There are a few counts of this clonotype. Compared with germline, one end of the junction differs, possibly owing to a read error. The chain couples TRBV7-7 to TRBJ1-4; D is uncertain. CDR1 is SSHAT and CDR2 is FNYEAQ in the germline V gene (reference sequence). The CDR3 length is 13 residues. CDR3 sequence: CASSPSDGEKLFF. The DNA for the CDR3 is TGTGCTAGCAGCCCCTCGGACGGTGAAAAACTGTTTTTT.

This clonotype has a handful of counts. This chain links TRBV2 with TRBJ1-6; TRBD1 is a possible D gene (5 bases). This CDR3 comprises 15 residues. Germline V gives CDR1 SNHLY, CDR2 FYNNEI. V lost 2 bases and J lost 7, with 12 bases in between. The CDR3 spells CASSEPRGGNSPLHF. The CDR3 nucleotides are TGTGCCAGCAGTGAACCGCGGGGCGGGAATTCACCCCTCCACTTT.

This clonotype was picked up many times. This sequence joins TRBV7-7 and TRBJ2-5; the D is unclear. Germline-derived CDR1 and CDR2 are SSHAT and FNYEAQ (reference sequence). V shed 1 base and J shed 3 bases, with 12 bases lying between them. The CDR3 extends over 15 amino acids. CDR3 sequence: CASSLGGDLEETQYF. The CDR3 coding sequence is TGTGCCAGCAGCTTAGGTGGTGACTTAGAAGAGACCCAGTACTTC.

This chain joins TRBV27 and TRBJ2-3; TRBD1 is a possible D gene (5 bases). CDR3 size: 15 residues. Germline V gene data show CDR1 as MNHEY and CDR2 as SMNVEV (reference sequence). Trimming took off 8 bases at V and 0 bases at J, with 15 bases between the two ends. This CDR3 is CASRLQGISTDTQYF. CDR3 DNA: TGTGCCAGCCGGCTTCAGGGAATTAGCACAGATACGCAGTATTTT.

The chain uses TRBV29-1 and TRBJ2-1, with D perhaps matching TRBD1 or TRBD2 (5 bases each). CDR1 is SQVTM and CDR2 is ANQGSEA in the germline V gene. The CDR3 totals 12 residues. Trimming removed 4 bases at V and 15 bases at J, with 19 bases between. CDR3 sequence: CSVVPGGQLRFF. In DNA form, the CDR3 reads TGCAGCGTTGTTCCTGGGGGTCAGCTGCGGTTCTTC.

This clonotype has a handful of counts. This chain connects TRBV29-1 to TRBJ2-1, with 9 bases that match TRBD1. This CDR3 comprises 14 residues. Germline values: CDR1 SQVTM, CDR2 ANQGSEA. V trimming: 6 bases; J trimming: 5 bases; junction bases outside the gene matches: 8. This chain's CDR3 is CSVDRGEVDNEQFF. The CDR3 coding sequence is TGCAGCGTCGACAGGGGGGAGGTGGACAATGAGCAGTTCTTC.